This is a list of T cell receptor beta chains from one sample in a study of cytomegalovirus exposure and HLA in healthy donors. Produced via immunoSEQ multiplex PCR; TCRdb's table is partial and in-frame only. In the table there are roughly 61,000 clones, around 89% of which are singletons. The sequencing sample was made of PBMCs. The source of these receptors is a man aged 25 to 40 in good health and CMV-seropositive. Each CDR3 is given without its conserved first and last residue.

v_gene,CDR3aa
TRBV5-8,ASSLGPNTGELF
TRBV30,AWSWGQGPEAF
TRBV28,ASSGSVTQGSSYEQY
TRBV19,ASSIDQGPGTEAF
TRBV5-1,ASSFGHGVGETQY
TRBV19,ASSFPAGAAGANVLT
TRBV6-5,ASSRTRSSYNEQF
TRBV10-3,AISESVGTGFEKLF
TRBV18,ASSHNQGAGDTQY
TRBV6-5,ASSLSGGETQY
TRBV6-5,ASSPRGNYGYT
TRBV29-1,SVVASGLYNEQF
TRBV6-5,ASSGQGNEQY
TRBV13,ASSQAPGQGEGGTDTQY
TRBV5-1,ASSPRTSGSETQY
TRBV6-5,ASGGSSYNEQF